This TCR beta chain was profiled in a study of Tregs in tolerant kidney transplant recipients. Across the whole study: Mixed chimerism was transient after nonmyeloablative marrow transplants from related graft donors. Study results and limitations: Validation in larger populations is needed because few patients were studied. For some patients, primers changed over time, blocking nucleotide-level comparison. Biological reproducibility was not directly addressed in this study.

This clone has a single count. Its antigen is undetermined. Libraries were prepared by immunoSEQ multiplex PCR; TCRdb keeps only in-frame clonotypes and omits some of them. In the table there are around 63,000 clones, roughly 85% of which are singletons. Trimming pared 3 bases from V and 4 bases from J, leaving 9 bases between. Germline V gene lookup returns CDR1 MGHDK and CDR2 SYGVNS. The CDR3 totals 13 residues. Sequenced material: Tregs from blood, taken before the transplant. V usage is TRBV25-1 and J usage is TRBJ2-5; D remains ambiguous. This sequence was found in a human donor who received a combined kidney and bone marrow transplant. This chain's CDR3 is CASSESVGETQYF. For the CDR3, the DNA is TGTGCCAGCAGTGAGTCAGTAGGAGAGACCCAGTACTTC. The complete variable domain, with remaining parts taken from reference TRBV25-1 and TRBJ2-5, reads EADIYQTPRYLVIGTGKKITLECSQTMGHDKMYWYQQDPGMELHLIHYSYGVNSTEKGDLSSESTVSRIRTEHFPLTLESARPSHTSQYLCASSESVGETQYFGPGTRLLVL.